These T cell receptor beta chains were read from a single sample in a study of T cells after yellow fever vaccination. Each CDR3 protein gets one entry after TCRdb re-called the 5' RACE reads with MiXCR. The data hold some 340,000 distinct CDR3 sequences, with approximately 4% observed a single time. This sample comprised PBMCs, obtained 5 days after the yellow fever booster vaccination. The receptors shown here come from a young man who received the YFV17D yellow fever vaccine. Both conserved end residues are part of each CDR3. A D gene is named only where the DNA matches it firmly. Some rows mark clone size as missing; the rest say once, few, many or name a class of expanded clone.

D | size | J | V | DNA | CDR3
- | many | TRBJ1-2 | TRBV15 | TGTGCCACCAGCAGAGATTCTTGGGGACTTATAAACTATGGCTACACCTTC | CATSRDSWGLINYGYTF
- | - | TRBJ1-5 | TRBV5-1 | TGCGCCAGCAGCCCCTCGCCAGGGTTTAGCAATCAGCCCCAGCATTTT | CASSPSPGFSNQPQHF
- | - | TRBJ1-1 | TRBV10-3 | TGTGCCATCACGGCAGCTCCTAACACTGAAGCTTTCTTT | CAITAAPNTEAFF
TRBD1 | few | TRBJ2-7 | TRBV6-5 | TGTGCCAGCAGCCGACAGGGAATGTTTCCCTACGAGCAGTACTTC | CASSRQGMFPYEQYF
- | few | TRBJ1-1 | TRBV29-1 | TGCAGCGTCGGGGAGGCCTGGGAGGCTTTCTTT | CSVGEAWEAFF
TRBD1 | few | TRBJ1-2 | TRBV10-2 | TGCGCCAGCAGTGATTCAGGGGGGACTAACTATGGCTACACCTTC | CASSDSGGTNYGYTF
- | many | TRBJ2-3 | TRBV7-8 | TGTGCCAGCAGCTTAGCGGGGTTCACAGATACGCAGTATTTT | CASSLAGFTDTQYF
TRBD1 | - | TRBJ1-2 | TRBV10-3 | TGTGCCATCAGTGAGAGGACAGGGGGCGACACCTTC | CAISERTGGDTF
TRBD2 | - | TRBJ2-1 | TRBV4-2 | TGTGCCAGCAGCCAAGATCCTAGCGGGGGACTCAGGAGCTCCTACAATGAGCAGTTCTTC | CASSQDPSGGLRSSYNEQFF
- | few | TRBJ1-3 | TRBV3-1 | TGTGCCAGCAGCCAAGCGGACCCGAATCTCGTTGGAAACACCATATATTTT | CASSQADPNLVGNTIYF
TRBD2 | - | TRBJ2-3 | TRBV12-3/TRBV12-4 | TGTGCCAGCAACCCTATAAGCGGGGGGGCTACAGATACGCAGTATTTT | CASNPISGGATDTQYF
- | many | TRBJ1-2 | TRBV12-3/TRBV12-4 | TGTGCCAGCAGCCCAATATACGGTGCGGTCAGTGGCTACACCTTC | CASSPIYGAVSGYTF
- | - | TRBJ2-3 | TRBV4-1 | TGCGCCAGCAGCCAAGTCCTGTTTTCAGATACGCAGTATTTT | CASSQVLFSDTQYF
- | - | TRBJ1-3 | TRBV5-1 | TGCGCCAGCAGCAACCGTGTGGGGGGCGACGGAAACACCATATATTTT | CASSNRVGGDGNTIYF
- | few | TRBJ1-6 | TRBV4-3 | TGCGCCAGCAGCCAAGAATTGGGGAATTCACCCCTCCACTTT | CASSQELGNSPLHF
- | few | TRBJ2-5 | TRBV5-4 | TGTGCCAGCAGCTTGATAGCCGGGGGCCAAGAGACCCAGTACTTC | CASSLIAGGQETQYF
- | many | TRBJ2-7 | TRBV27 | TGTGCCAGCAGGGGGGCAGCCAACCACGAGCAGTACTTC | CASRGAANHEQYF
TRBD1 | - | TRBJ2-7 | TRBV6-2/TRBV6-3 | TGTGCCAGCAGTTTTGCGCGGACAGGCGGTGAGCAGTACTTC | CASSFARTGGEQYF
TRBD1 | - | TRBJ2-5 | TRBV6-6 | TGTGCCAGCAGCGCTCAACAGGGGCGGCAAGAGACCAAGTACTTC | CASSAQQGRQETKYF
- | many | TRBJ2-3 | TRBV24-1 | TGTGCCACCAGTGACCCTTCCTCGAGGCAGTATTTT | CATSDPSSRQYF
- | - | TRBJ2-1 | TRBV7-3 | TGTGCCAGCAGCTTAGGCACGAGGAACGAGCAGTTCTTC | CASSLGTRNEQFF
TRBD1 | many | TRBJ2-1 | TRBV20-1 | TGCAGTGCTAGAGACCCCACAGGGGGCAGTGAGCAGTTCTTC | CSARDPTGGSEQFF
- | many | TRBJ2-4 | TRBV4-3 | TGCGCCAGCAGCCCGGGCTTTCTAGCCAAAAACATTCAGTACTTC | CASSPGFLAKNIQYF
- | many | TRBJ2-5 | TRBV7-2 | TGTGCCAGCAGTTCGACCCGGGAGACCCAGTACTTC | CASSSTRETQYF
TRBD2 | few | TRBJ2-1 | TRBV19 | TGTGCCAGTAGTAGACTTCTAGCGGGGGCCTCGAATGAGCAGTTCTTC | CASSRLLAGASNEQFF
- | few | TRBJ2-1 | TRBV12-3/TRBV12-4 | TGTGCCAGCACTAGGGCCCCGGACTATGAGCAGTTCTTC | CASTRAPDYEQFF
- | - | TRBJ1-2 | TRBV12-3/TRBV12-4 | TGTGCCAGCAGTCACTCTCGGGACGGCTACACCTTC | CASSHSRDGYTF
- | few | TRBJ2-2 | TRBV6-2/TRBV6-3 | TGTGCCAGCAGTTGGAAGAAGGCCCAGACCCACACCGGGGAGCTGTTTTTT | CASSWKKAQTHTGELFF
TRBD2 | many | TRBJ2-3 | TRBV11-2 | TGTGCCAGCAGCTTAGGCCCGACTAGCGGGGGTTCGCAGTATTTT | CASSLGPTSGGSQYF
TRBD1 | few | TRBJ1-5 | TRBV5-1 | TGCGCCAGCAGCTTGTTCGGGCAGGGGGATCAGCCCCAGCATTTT | CASSLFGQGDQPQHF
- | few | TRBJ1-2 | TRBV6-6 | TGTGCCAGCCTCGGCCTAGGGGACTATGGCTACACCTTC | CASLGLGDYGYTF
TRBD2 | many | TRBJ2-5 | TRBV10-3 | TGTGCCATCAGTCTGGGGTTGCTAGCGGGGGACCAAGAGACCCAGTACTTC | CAISLGLLAGDQETQYF
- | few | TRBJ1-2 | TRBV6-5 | TGTGCCAGCAGCCGCTCAGCGCGGGGCCCTCCGGGCTACACCTTC | CASSRSARGPPGYTF
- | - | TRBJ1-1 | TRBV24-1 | TGTGCCACCATGGATTCACTCGAGACTGAAGCTTTCTTT | CATMDSLETEAFF
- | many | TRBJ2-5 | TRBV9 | TGTGCCAGCAGCGTAGCTAACAGTCAAGAGACCCAGTACTTC | CASSVANSQETQYF
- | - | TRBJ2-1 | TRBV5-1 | TGCGCCAGCAGCCTAGGCCGGGAGTACAATGAGCAGTTCTTC | CASSLGREYNEQFF
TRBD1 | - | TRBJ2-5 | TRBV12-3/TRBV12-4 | TGTGCCAGCAAACAGACAGGGCTAGCTCAAGAGACCCAGTACTTC | CASKQTGLAQETQYF
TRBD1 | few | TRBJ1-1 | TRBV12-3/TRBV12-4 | TGTGCCAGCAGTCAACAGGGGGCGTTCACTGAAGCTTTCTTT | CASSQQGAFTEAFF
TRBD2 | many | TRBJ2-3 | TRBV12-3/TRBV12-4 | TGTGCCAGCTCCCTGGGAGGGACCCTCACAGATACGCAGTATTTT | CASSLGGTLTDTQYF
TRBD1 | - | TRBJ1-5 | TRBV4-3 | TGCGCCAGCAGCCAAGAGACCGGACAGGATCAGCCCCAGCATTTT | CASSQETGQDQPQHF
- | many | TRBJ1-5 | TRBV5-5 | TGTGCCAGCAGCCAAGCTTATAGCAATCAGCCCCAGCATTTT | CASSQAYSNQPQHF